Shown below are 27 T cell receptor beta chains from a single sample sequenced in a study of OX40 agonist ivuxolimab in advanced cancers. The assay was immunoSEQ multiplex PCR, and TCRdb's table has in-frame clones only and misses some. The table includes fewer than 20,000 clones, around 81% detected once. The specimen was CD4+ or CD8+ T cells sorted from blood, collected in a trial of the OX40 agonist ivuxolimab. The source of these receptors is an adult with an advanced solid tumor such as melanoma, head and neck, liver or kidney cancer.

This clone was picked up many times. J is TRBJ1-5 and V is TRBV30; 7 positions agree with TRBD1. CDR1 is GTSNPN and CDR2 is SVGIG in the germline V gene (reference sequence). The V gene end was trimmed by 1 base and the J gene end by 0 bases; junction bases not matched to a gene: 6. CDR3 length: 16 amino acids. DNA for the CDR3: TGTGCCTGGAGTGAGGGGGACAGATATAGCAATCAGCCCCAGCATTTT. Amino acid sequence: CAWSEGDRYSNQPQHF.

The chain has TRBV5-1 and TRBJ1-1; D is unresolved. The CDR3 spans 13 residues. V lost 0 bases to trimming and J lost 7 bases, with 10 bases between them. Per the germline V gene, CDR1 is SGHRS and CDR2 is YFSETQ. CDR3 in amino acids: CASSLAVLGEAFF. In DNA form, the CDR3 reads TGCGCCAGCAGCTTGGCCGTCTTGGGTGAAGCTTTCTTT.

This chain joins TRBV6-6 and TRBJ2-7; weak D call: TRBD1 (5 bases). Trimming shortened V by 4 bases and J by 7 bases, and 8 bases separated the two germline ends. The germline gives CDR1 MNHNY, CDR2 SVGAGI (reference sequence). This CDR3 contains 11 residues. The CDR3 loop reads CASSSQGEQYF. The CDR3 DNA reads TGTGCCAGCAGTTCTCAGGGTGAGCAGTACTTC.

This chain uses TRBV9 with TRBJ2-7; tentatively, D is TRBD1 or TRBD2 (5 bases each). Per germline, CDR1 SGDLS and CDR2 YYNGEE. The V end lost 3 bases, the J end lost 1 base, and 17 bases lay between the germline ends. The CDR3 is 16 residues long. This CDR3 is CASSGPLGEGSYEQYF. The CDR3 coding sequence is TGTGCCAGCAGCGGGCCGTTGGGGGAAGGTTCCTACGAGCAGTACTTC.

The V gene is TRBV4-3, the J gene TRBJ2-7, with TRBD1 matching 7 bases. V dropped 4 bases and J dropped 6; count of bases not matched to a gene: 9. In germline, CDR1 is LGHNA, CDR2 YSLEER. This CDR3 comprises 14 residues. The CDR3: CASSPRQGSVEQYF. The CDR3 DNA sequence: TGCGCCAGCAGCCCCAGACAGGGTTCCGTCGAGCAGTACTTC.

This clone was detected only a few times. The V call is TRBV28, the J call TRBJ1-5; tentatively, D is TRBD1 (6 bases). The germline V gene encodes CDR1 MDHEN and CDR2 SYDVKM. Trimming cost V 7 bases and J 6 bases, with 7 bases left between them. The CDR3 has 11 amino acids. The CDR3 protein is CASTGVQPQHF. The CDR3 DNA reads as TGTGCCAGCACAGGGGTTCAGCCCCAGCATTTT.

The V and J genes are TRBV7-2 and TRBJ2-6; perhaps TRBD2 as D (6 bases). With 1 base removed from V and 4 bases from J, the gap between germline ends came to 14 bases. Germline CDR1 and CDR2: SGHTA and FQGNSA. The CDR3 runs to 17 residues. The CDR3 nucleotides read TGTGCCAGCAGCTTAGTGGCTCGGGGGTTCGGGGCCAACGTCCTGACTTTC. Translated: CASSLVARGFGANVLTF. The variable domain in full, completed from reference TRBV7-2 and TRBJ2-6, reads GAGVSQSPSNKVTEKGKDVELRCDPISGHTALYWYRQSLGQGLEFLIYFQGNSAPDKSGLPSDRFSAERTGGSVSTLTIQRTQQEDSAVYLCASSLVARGFGANVLTFGAGSRLTVL.

CDR3 nucleotide sequence: TGTGCCTGGAGTACGGGACTAGCTTCAGACGAGCAGTACTTC. It codes for CAWSTGLASDEQYF. The V call is TRBV30, the J call TRBJ2-7, with TRBD2 identical over 9 bases. V lost 2 bases to trimming and J lost 5 bases; unmatched junction nucleotides: 7. This CDR3 comprises 14 residues. Germline-derived CDR1 and CDR2 are GTSNPN and SVGIG (reference sequence).

The CDR3, as DNA: TGTGCCTGGAGTGTCCCAGGGGGCGATGAAAAACTGTTTTTT. Encoded protein: CAWSVPGGDEKLFF. The rearrangement links TRBV30 to TRBJ1-4; 8 bases agree with TRBD1. CDR3 length equals 14 residues. CDR1 and CDR2 from the germline V gene are GTSNPN and SVGIG (reference sequence). J was trimmed by 6 bases and V by 0 bases; bases with no gene match: 3.

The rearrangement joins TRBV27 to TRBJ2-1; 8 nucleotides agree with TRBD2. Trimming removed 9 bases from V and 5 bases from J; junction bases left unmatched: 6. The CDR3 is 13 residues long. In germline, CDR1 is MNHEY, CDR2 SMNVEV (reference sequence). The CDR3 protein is CASGLARHNEQFF. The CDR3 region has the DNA TGTGCCAGTGGACTAGCTCGCCACAATGAGCAGTTCTTC.

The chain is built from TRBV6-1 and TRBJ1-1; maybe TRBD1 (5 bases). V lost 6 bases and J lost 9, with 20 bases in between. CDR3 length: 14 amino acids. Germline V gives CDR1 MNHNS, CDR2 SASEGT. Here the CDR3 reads CASSLGQGVRKAFF. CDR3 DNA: TGTGCCAGCAGCCTCGGGCAGGGCGTTCGCAAAGCTTTCTTT.

The CDR3 loop is CASSPGTDWNTEAFF. CDR3 in DNA: TGTGCCAGCAGTCCTGGGACAGACTGGAACACTGAAGCTTTCTTT. The chain has TRBV27 and TRBJ1-1; 7 bases are a match to TRBD1. With V trimmed by 5 bases and J by 1 base, 7 bases remained unmatched. The length of the CDR3 is 15 residues. Germline CDR1 MNHEY, CDR2 SMNVEV (reference sequence).

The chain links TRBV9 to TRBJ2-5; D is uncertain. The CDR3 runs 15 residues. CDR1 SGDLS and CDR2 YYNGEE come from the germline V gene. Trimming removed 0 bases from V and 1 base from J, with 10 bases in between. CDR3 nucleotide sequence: TGTGCCAGCAGCGTAGAACAGCGCCGCCAAGAGACCCAGTACTTC. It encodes CASSVEQRRQETQYF.

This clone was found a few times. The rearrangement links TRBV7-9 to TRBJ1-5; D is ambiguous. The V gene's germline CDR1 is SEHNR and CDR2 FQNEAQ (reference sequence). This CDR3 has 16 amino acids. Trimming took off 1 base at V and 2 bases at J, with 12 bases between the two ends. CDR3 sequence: CASSLVGSGRNQPQHF. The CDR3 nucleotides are TGTGCCAGCAGCTTAGTCGGCTCAGGTCGCAATCAGCCCCAGCATTTT.

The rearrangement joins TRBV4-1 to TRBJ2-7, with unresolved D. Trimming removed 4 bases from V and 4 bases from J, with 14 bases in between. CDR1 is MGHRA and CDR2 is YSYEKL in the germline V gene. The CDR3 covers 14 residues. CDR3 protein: CASSPSAGRYEQYF. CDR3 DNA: TGCGCCAGCAGCCCTTCCGCCGGGCGATACGAGCAGTACTTC.

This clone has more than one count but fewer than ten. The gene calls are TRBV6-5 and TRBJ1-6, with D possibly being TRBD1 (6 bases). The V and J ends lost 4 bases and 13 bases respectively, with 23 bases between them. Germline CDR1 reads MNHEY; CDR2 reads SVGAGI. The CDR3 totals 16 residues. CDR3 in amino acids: CASSFTGTHYLWPLHF. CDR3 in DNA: TGTGCCAGCAGTTTCACCGGGACACATTACCTTTGGCCCCTCCACTTT.

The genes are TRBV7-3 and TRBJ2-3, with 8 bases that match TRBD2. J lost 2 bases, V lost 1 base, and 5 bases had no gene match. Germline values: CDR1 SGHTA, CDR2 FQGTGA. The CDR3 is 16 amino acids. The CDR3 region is CASSLSSGAYTDTQYF. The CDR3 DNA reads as TGTGCCAGCAGCTTAAGTAGCGGGGCTTACACAGATACGCAGTATTTT. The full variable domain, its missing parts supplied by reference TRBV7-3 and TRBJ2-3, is GAGVSQTPSNKVTEKGKYVELRCDPISGHTALYWYRQSLGQGPEFLIYFQGTGAADDSGLPNDRFFAVRPEGSVSTLKIQRTERGDSAVYLCASSLSSGAYTDTQYFGPGTRLTVL.

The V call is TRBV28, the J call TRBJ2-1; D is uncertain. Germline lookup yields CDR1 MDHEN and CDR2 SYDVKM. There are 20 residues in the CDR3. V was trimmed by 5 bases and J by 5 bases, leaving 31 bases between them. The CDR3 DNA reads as TGTGCCAGCAGTCCTACACTCAGGAGATCTTACCAACACGCAAACAATGAGCAGTTCTTC. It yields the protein CASSPTLRRSYQHANNEQFF.

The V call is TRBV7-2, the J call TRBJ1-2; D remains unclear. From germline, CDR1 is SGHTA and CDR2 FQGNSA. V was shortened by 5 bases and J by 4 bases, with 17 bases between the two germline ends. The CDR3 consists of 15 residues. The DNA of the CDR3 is TGTGCCAGCAGCCAAGAGTCGGGTCAGCTCTATGGCTACACCTTC. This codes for CASSQESGQLYGYTF.

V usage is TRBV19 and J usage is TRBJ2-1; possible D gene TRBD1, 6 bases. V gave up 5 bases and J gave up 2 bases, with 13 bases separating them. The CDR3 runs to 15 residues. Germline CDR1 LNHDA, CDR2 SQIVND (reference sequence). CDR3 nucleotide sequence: TGTGCCAGTAGTCTGGTACAGGGCGCCTACAATGAGCAGTTCTTC. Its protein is CASSLVQGAYNEQFF.

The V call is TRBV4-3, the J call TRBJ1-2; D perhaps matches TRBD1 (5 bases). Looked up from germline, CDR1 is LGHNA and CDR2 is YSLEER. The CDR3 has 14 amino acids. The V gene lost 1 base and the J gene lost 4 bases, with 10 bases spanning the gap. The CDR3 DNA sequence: TGCGCCAGCAGCCAAGGACGGACATCCTATGGCTACACCTTC. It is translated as CASSQGRTSYGYTF.

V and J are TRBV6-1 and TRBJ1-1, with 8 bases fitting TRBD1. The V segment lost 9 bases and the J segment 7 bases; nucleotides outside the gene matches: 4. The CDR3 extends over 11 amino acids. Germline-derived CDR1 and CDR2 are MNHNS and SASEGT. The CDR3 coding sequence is TGTGCCAGTCAGGGGGCTGGTGAAGCTTTCTTT. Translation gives CASQGAGEAFF.

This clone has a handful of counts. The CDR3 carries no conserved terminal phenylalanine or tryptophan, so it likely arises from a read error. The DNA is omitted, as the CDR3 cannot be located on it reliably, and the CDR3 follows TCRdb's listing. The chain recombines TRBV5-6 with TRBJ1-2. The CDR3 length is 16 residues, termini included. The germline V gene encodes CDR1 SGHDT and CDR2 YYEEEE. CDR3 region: CASSLGTQGPALPYSL.

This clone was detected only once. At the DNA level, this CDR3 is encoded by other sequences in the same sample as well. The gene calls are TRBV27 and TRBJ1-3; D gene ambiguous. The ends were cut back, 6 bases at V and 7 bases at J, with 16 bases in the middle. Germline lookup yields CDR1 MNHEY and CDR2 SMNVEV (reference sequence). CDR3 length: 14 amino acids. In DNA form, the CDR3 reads TGTGCCAGCAGGCACAGTACGGGGTCGAACACCATATATTTT. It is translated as CASRHSTGSNTIYF.

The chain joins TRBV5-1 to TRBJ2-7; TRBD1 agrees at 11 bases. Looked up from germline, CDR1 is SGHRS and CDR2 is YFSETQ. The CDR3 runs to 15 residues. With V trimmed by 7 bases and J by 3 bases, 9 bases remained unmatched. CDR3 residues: CASGLSGTGGYEQYF. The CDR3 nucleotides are TGCGCCAGCGGACTTTCCGGGACAGGGGGCTACGAGCAGTACTTC.

The CDR3 reads CASSGDRGGGANVLTF. DNA for the CDR3: TGTGCCAGCAGTGGGGACAGGGGAGGTGGGGCCAACGTCCTGACTTTC. The chain combines TRBV2 with TRBJ2-6; 10 nucleotides line up with TRBD1. V dropped 4 bases and J dropped 3; count of bases not matched to a gene: 3. CDR1 is SNHLY and CDR2 is FYNNEI in the germline V gene. The length of the CDR3 is 16 residues.

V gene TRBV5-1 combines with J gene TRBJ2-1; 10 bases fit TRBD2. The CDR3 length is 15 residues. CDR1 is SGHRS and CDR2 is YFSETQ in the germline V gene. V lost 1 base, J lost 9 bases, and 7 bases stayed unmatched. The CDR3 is CASSLYLAGGGEQFF. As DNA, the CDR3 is TGCGCCAGCAGCTTGTATTTAGCGGGGGGCGGTGAGCAGTTCTTC.